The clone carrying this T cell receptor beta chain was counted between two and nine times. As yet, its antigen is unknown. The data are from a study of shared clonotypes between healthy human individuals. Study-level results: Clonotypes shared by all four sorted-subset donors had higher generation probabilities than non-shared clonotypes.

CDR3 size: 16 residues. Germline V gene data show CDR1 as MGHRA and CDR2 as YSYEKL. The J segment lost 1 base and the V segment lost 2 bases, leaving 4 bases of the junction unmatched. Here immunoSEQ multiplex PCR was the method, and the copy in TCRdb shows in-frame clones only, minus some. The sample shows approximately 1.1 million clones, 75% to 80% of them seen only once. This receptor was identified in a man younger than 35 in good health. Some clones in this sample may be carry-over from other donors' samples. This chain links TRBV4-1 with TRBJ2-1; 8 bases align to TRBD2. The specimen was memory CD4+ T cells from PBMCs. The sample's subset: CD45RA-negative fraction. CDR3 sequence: CASSQMSGSSYNEQFF. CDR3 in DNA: TGCGCCAGCAGCCAAATGAGCGGGAGTTCCTACAATGAGCAGTTCTTC.